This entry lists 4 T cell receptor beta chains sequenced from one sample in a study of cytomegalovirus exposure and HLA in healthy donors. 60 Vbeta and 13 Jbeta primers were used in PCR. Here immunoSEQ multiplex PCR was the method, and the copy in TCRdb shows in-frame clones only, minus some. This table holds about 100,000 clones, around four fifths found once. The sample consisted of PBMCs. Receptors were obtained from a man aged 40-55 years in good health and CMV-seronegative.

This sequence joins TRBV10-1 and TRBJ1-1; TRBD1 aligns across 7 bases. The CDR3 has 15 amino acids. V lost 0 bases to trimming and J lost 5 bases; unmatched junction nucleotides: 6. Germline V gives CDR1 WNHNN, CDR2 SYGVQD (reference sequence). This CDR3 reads CASSESRQGGTEAFF. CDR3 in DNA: TGCGCCAGCAGTGAGTCCCGACAGGGTGGGACTGAAGCTTTCTTT.

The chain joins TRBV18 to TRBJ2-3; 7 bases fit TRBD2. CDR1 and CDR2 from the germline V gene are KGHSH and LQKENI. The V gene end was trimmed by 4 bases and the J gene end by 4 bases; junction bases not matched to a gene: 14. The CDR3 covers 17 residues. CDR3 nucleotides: TGTGCCAGCTCACTAAATCTTCCAAGCGGGGAGTCAGATACGCAGTATTTT. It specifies CASSLNLPSGESDTQYF.

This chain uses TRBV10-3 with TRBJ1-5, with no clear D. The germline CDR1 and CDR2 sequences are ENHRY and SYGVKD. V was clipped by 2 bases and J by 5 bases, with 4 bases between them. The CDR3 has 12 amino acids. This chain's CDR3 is CAISEPDQPQHF. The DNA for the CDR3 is TGTGCCATCAGTGAGCCTGATCAGCCCCAGCATTTT.

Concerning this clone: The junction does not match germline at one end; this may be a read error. CDR3 amino acids: CSSSTVLAGDSYEQYF. CDR3 coding DNA: TGTTCCAGCAGCACAGTTTTAGCGGGGGACTCCTACGAGCAGTACTTC. The chain has TRBV7-9 and TRBJ2-7, with 9 bases fitting TRBD2. The CDR3 contains 16 residues. The germline V gene has CDR1 SEHNR and CDR2 FQNEAQ (reference sequence).